The source of this TCR beta chain is a study of blood T cell repertoires in COVID-19. Overall study: From T cells, B-cell-depleted T cells, or PBMCs came the material, which was cDNA or gDNA.

The data were produced by immunoSEQ multiplex PCR, yet TCRdb's version contains in-frame clones alone and is incomplete. The table includes 220,000 or so clones, around 90% detected once. This clone was seen once. The CDR3 has 16 residues. Trimming removed 2 bases from V and 3 bases from J, with 14 bases in between. CDR1 SGHRS and CDR2 YFSETQ come from the germline V gene. The chain is built from TRBV5-1 and TRBJ1-4; tentatively, D is TRBD1 (5 bases). This sequence was found in a man aged 25 to 40 who had been exposed to COVID-19. Sequencing input: PBMCs or T cells enriched from blood (not recorded which). CDR3 sequence: CASSLTQQAPNEKLFF. The DNA of the CDR3 is TGCGCCAGCAGCTTAACCCAACAGGCTCCTAATGAAAAACTGTTTTTT.